The present T cell receptor (beta chain) was sequenced within a study of blood T cells in healthy people across ages. Across the whole study: Template switching retrieved approximately one barcoded beta molecule for each two T cells. Overall study findings and caveats: A roughly linear age-dependent decrease characterized TCR beta diversity per million T cells.

Through a sample-barcoded 5' primer and a J-beta primer mix, a second PCR was run for roughly 7 to 11 cycles. TCRdb redid the calling of the 5' RACE reads with MiXCR, one entry per CDR3 protein. The sample records roughly 700,000 distinct CDR3 sequences, 20% to 30% being singletons. The germline CDR1 and CDR2 sequences are SQVTM and ANQGSEA. The CDR3 sequence is 12 residues long. Trimming took 6 bases from V and 4 from J, leaving 11 bases between them. About this clonotype: Its antigen is not identified.

This sample was shared with a second study, whose subject was T cells of mothers and their children.

The chain employs TRBV29-1 and TRBJ2-3; D not certain. The receptor was derived from a boy between 5 and 17 years old in good health. Sequencing was performed on blood. The CDR3 reads CSVTPTADTQYF. The CDR3 DNA is TGCAGCGTGACCCCGACGGCAGATACGCAGTATTTT.